The T cell receptor (beta chain) under discussion was sequenced for a study of CD8 T cells in Susac syndrome. Broader study findings: The authors acknowledged that their TCR sequencing and HLA analysis involved a relatively small number of individuals.

CD8+ and CD4+ T cells circulating in blood were sequenced for TCR beta. TEMRA cells were FACS-enriched, and CD8+ and CD4+ T cells were isolated negatively. In the case of this clonotype: No antigen is known for it. At one end the junction does not follow the germline gene, possibly because of a read error.

RNA in amounts of roughly 0.5 to 1 ug was reverse transcribed with random hexamers. Across 54 Vbeta and 13 Jbeta, TCR beta CDR3 was amplified with immunoSEQ multiplex PCR. MiXCR was run by TCRdb on the immunoSEQ multiplex PCR reads, yielding one entry per CDR3 protein. This table holds more than 100,000 distinct CDR3 sequences, over 75% found once. The CDR3 sequence is 11 residues long. CDR1 KGHDR and CDR2 SFDVKD come from the germline V gene. The V and J genes are TRBV24-1 and TRBJ2-2; 9 bases map to TRBD2. Sequenced: CD8+ T cells from PBMCs. The receptor's source is a human donor with multiple sclerosis. The CDR3 reads CATSDPTSGLF. DNA of the CDR3: TGTGCCACCAGTGATCCTACTAGCGGGCTTTTT.